This TCR beta chain was retrieved from a study of cytomegalovirus exposure and HLA in healthy donors. The study's findings and limits: At a 0.05 false discovery rate, a later analysis found some 18,000 TCR beta sequences to be associated with HLA alleles. The study found most TCR sequences rare, yet found some public TCRs in many donors. The classifier, whose performance was assessed in both the original and validation cohorts, reportedly diagnosed cytomegalovirus status with high specificity and sensitivity. In terms of immune exposure information, only CMV serostatus was available.

13 Jbeta primers and 60 Vbeta primers were used for the PCR. The data were produced by immunoSEQ multiplex PCR, yet TCRdb's version contains in-frame clones alone and is incomplete. This sample yields 110,000 to 150,000 clones, of which about four fifths are seen a single time; 3.5% to 5.5% belongs to the top ten. With respect to this clone: Its antigen is unknown.

CDR3 length: 13 residues. Germline CDR1 reads SQVTM; CDR2 reads ANQGSEA. V shed 5 bases, J shed 3 bases, and the junction held 6 bases outside the gene matches. The V call is TRBV29-1, the J call TRBJ1-1; TRBD1 agrees at 7 bases. The receptor's source is a woman aged 40 to 49 in good health and CMV-seropositive. The sequenced material came from PBMCs. The CDR3 loop reads CSVKRGQDTEAFF. The CDR3, as DNA: TGCAGCGTTAAGAGGGGGCAGGACACTGAAGCTTTCTTT.